This T cell receptor (beta chain) emerged from a study of cytomegalovirus exposure and HLA in healthy donors. Overall study findings and caveats: According to an earlier analysis, most TCR beta V segments yielded productive rearrangements about 90% or about 30% of the time. From TCR beta sequences, most subjects' HLA-A and HLA-B alleles were reportedly predicted accurately. Analysis was performed later, and it showed HLA-associated TCR beta chains to be more clonally expanded than equally common others.

This clone was seen only a few times. The antigen is unknown. 13 Jbeta primers and 60 Vbeta primers were used for the PCR. Profiling relied on immunoSEQ multiplex PCR, and the TCRdb table lists in-frame clones only, not all of them. The sample lists tens of thousands of clones, roughly 78% occurring once. This CDR3 spans 15 amino acids. Per the germline V gene, CDR1 is MRHNA and CDR2 is SNTAGT. V trimming: 2 bases; J trimming: 0 bases; junction bases outside the gene matches: 0. This TCR came from a woman between 40 and 50 years old in good health and CMV-seropositive. This chain links TRBV6-4 with TRBJ2-3; TRBD2 matches at 9 bases. Sample: PBMCs. CDR3 loop: CASSDGTSSTDTQYF. In DNA, the CDR3 is TGTGCCAGCAGTGACGGGACTAGCAGCACAGATACGCAGTATTTT.